The 30 T cell receptor beta chains reported below all come from one sample, sequenced in a study of T cells in Graves' hyperthyroidism and ophthalmopathy. RNA transcripts served as the template for amplifying TCR beta CDR3 regions. During a first-round RT-PCR of the TCR CDR3, the HTBI primer set was used. MiXCR was run by TCRdb on the multiplex PCR reads, yielding one entry per CDR3 protein. The table lists some 250,000 distinct CDR3 sequences, just over 14% of them singletons, with 10% to 15% in the top ten. Sequenced material: blood. The origin of the receptors is a middle-aged woman with Graves' hyperthyroidism that later progressed to Graves' ophthalmopathy.

This clonotype was seen many times. V and J are TRBV27 and TRBJ2-1; a weak D match, TRBD1 (6 bases). The CDR3 has 15 amino acids. Germline CDR1 and CDR2: MNHEY and SMNVEV (reference sequence). Trimming removed 7 bases from V and 0 bases from J, with 13 bases in between. CDR3 loop: CASTPRGPSYNEQFF. For the CDR3, the DNA is TGTGCCAGCACCCCCAGGGGTCCCTCCTACAATGAGCAGTTCTTC.

In this sample, this clonotype turned up many times. The chain employs TRBV28 and TRBJ1-1, with no clear D. Trimming stripped 3 bases from V and 2 bases from J, with 10 bases between. The CDR3 sequence is 14 residues long. Germline CDR1 is MDHEN and CDR2 is SYDVKM. The CDR3 DNA reads as TGTGCCAGCAGTTTCCCCCCAGTCAACACTGAAGCTTTCTTT. Protein: CASSFPPVNTEAFF.

This clonotype showed up many times. The chain has TRBV20-1 and TRBJ2-7, with TRBD1 matching over 12 bases. The junction had 8 bases not matched to a gene; V was cut back by 6 bases and J by 5 bases. CDR3 length: 14 residues. Germline CDR1 is DFQATT and CDR2 is SNEGSKA (reference sequence). In nucleotides, the CDR3 is TGCAGTGCCCCCGGGACAGGGGGCATAGACGAGCAGTACTTC. Translating gives CSAPGTGGIDEQYF.

This clonotype was picked up many times. V usage is TRBV5-1 and J usage is TRBJ1-1; D gene unclear. CDR3 size: 18 residues. Germline V gene data show CDR1 as SGHRS and CDR2 as YFSETQ. The V gene lost 1 base and the J gene lost 0 bases, with 19 bases spanning the gap. In DNA, the CDR3 is TGCGCCAGCAGCTTGTATCCTGCTGCGCTCCAGATGAACACTGAAGCTTTCTTT. Encoded protein: CASSLYPAALQMNTEAFF.

This clonotype was seen repeatedly, ten times or more. This chain connects TRBV28 to TRBJ2-1; 8 bases are a match to TRBD1. Germline lookup yields CDR1 MDHEN and CDR2 SYDVKM. This CDR3 region has 16 residues. V lost 7 bases and J lost 0; bases outside the gene matches: 8. The CDR3 reads CASTPGGDSSYNEQFF. DNA of the CDR3: TGTGCCAGCACCCCAGGGGGCGACAGCTCCTACAATGAGCAGTTCTTC.

This clonotype was seen many times. V gene TRBV2 combines with J gene TRBJ1-4, with 10 positions matching TRBD1. The junction had 8 bases not matched to a gene; V was cut back by 10 bases and J by 0 bases. The germline V gene encodes CDR1 SNHLY and CDR2 FYNNEI. This CDR3 has 16 amino acids. Here the CDR3 DNA reads TGTGCCACCTCGGGACAGGGGTACTCAACTAATGAAAAACTGTTTTTT. It is translated as CATSGQGYSTNEKLFF.

This clonotype was seen more than once but under ten times. The genes are TRBV20-1 and TRBJ1-6, with 7 bases fitting TRBD1. The CDR3 runs 14 residues. Looked up from germline, CDR1 is DFQATT and CDR2 is SNEGSKA (reference sequence). The J segment lost 7 bases and the V segment lost 2 bases, leaving 5 bases of the junction unmatched. In nucleotides, the CDR3 is TGCAGTGCTAGACAGGGGGGGGGGAATTCACCCCTCCACTTT. It codes for CSARQGGGNSPLHF.

This clonotype was detected only a few times. V usage is TRBV5-1 and J usage is TRBJ2-5; D may be TRBD2 (6 bases). Germline CDR1 and CDR2: SGHRS and YFSETQ. Deletions cut 5 bases from V and 1 base from J, with 12 bases between. CDR3 length: 14 amino acids. The CDR3 DNA reads TGCGCCAGCAGGTATAGCGGAATCCAAGAGACCCAGTACTTC. It encodes CASRYSGIQETQYF.

This clonotype was seen repeatedly, ten times or more. The chain links TRBV19 to TRBJ1-1; perhaps TRBD1 as D (5 bases). CDR3 length: 14 amino acids. Germline CDR1 LNHDA, CDR2 SQIVND (reference sequence). V dropped 6 bases and J dropped 3 bases, with 14 bases sitting between them. The CDR3 reads CASRTRDGDTEAFF. DNA for the CDR3: TGTGCCAGTAGGACCCGGGACGGAGACACTGAAGCTTTCTTT.

The table lists this clonotype with a few counts. The V and J genes are TRBV4-1 and TRBJ2-2; possibly TRBD1 for D (6 bases). The CDR3 spans 16 residues. Trimming cost V 6 bases and J 2 bases, with 16 bases left between them. Germline V gives CDR1 MGHRA, CDR2 YSYEKL. This chain's CDR3 is CASRVPQGPNTGELFF. Written as DNA, the CDR3 is TGCGCCAGCAGAGTGCCACAGGGACCCAACACCGGGGAGCTGTTTTTT.

This clonotype was seen many times. The chain carries TRBV7-6 and TRBJ2-1, with 8 bases matching TRBD1. The CDR3 consists of 19 residues. V lost 4 bases to trimming and J lost 0 bases; unmatched junction nucleotides: 14. Germline V lookup: CDR1 SGHVS, CDR2 FNYEAQ. CDR3 DNA: TGTGCCAGCAGCTCGCCGGGACAGGACTCTACCGACTCCTACAATGAGCAGTTCTTC. Its translation is CASSSPGQDSTDSYNEQFF.

This clonotype was recorded many times. The J gene is TRBJ2-7, the V gene TRBV11-2, with D unclear. Germline V gives CDR1 SGHAT, CDR2 FQNNGV. V was cut by 4 bases and J by 4 bases, with 5 bases left in between. The CDR3 sequence is 11 residues long. This CDR3 is CASSSQYEQYF. As DNA, the CDR3 is TGTGCCAGCAGCTCCCAGTACGAGCAGTACTTC.

This clonotype was counted at least ten times. V gene TRBV11-2 combines with J gene TRBJ2-7, with TRBD1 matching 9 bases. The V segment lost 5 bases and the J segment 6 bases; nucleotides outside the gene matches: 8. Germline V CDR1 and CDR2: SGHAT, FQNNGV. The CDR3 has 14 amino acids. The CDR3 is CASSPRQGGPEQYF. The CDR3 DNA sequence: TGTGCCAGCAGCCCGAGACAGGGGGGCCCCGAGCAGTACTTC. Full variable domain (missing parts from reference TRBV11-2 and TRBJ2-7): EAGVAQSPRYKIIEKRQSVAFWCNPISGHATLYWYQQILGQGPKLLIQFQNNGVVDDSQLPKDRFSAERLKGVDSTLKIQPAKLEDSAVYLCASSPRQGGPEQYFGPGTRLTVT.

In its sample, this clonotype was seen many times. The chain uses TRBV10-3 and TRBJ1-2, with TRBD1 as a possible D gene (6 bases). Trimming cost V 6 bases and J 3 bases, with 17 bases left between them. This CDR3 has 15 amino acids. Germline CDR1 and CDR2: ENHRY and SYGVKD. The CDR3 coding sequence is TGTGCCATCAGGAATTTAAGGGACATCTACTATGGCTACACCTTC. It yields the protein CAIRNLRDIYYGYTF.

The chain employs TRBV10-1 and TRBJ2-7, with 9 bases matching TRBD2. Germline CDR1 is WNHNN and CDR2 is SYGVQD (reference sequence). CDR3 length equals 15 residues. V lost 10 bases and J lost 6; bases outside the gene matches: 16. CDR3 in amino acids: CATPGGRVSRLEQYF. CDR3 DNA sequence: TGCGCCACCCCAGGCGGGAGGGTCTCACGCCTCGAGCAGTACTTC.

This clonotype appeared many times. The rearrangement joins TRBV7-9 to TRBJ1-1; no clear D gene. V lost 3 bases to trimming and J lost 1 base, with 18 bases between them. Germline V gene data show CDR1 as SEHNR and CDR2 as FQNEAQ (reference sequence). This CDR3 region has 17 residues. CDR3: CASSFKAGMPPNTEAFF. The CDR3 DNA reads TGTGCCAGCAGCTTCAAGGCTGGGATGCCACCGAACACTGAAGCTTTCTTT.

This sequence joins TRBV7-9 and TRBJ2-7; the D is unclear. From germline, CDR1 is SEHNR and CDR2 FQNEAQ (reference sequence). Trimming cost V 0 bases and J 0 bases, with 12 bases left between them. The CDR3 sequence is 16 residues long. This CDR3 is CASSLARAVGSYEQYF. For the CDR3, the DNA is TGTGCCAGCAGCTTAGCCCGAGCCGTGGGCTCCTACGAGCAGTACTTC.

This clonotype was counted many times. The chain recombines TRBV2 with TRBJ1-3; D unclear. Per the germline V gene, CDR1 is SNHLY and CDR2 is FYNNEI. V lost 5 bases, J lost 2 bases, and 7 bases lay in between. CDR3 length equals 13 residues. CDR3 sequence reads: CASSQIAGNTIYF. CDR3 DNA sequence: TGTGCCAGCAGTCAGATTGCTGGAAACACCATATATTTT.

In this sample, this clonotype turned up many times. The chain has TRBV19 and TRBJ2-7; D not certain. CDR3 length equals 13 residues. Deletions cut 5 bases from V and 4 bases from J, with 12 bases between. Germline V CDR1 and CDR2: LNHDA, SQIVND (reference sequence). CDR3 amino acids: CASSGNVGYEQYF. CDR3 in DNA: TGTGCCAGTAGTGGAAACGTCGGATACGAGCAGTACTTC.

This clonotype was picked up many times. A read error is possible here, since a much larger clone lies one base away. The rearrangement uses TRBV12-3 or TRBV12-4 and TRBJ2-1; 7 nucleotides match TRBD1. With 4 bases clipped from V and 8 bases from J, the junction kept 11 bases outside the gene matches. This CDR3 has 15 amino acids. The CDR3 DNA reads as TGTGCCAGCAGTTCTTCTTTAGGGGGCCACCATGAGCAGTTCTTC. Translating gives CASSSSLGGHHEQFF.

Ten or more counts support this clonotype. The chain employs TRBV5-1 and TRBJ2-7, with 7 bases fitting TRBD1. Trimming removed 0 bases from V and 3 bases from J; junction bases left unmatched: 6. The germline V gene has CDR1 SGHRS and CDR2 YFSETQ. CDR3 size: 15 residues. The CDR3, as DNA: TGCGCCAGCAGCTTGGCAGGGACAGAGTACTACGAGCAGTACTTC. It translates to CASSLAGTEYYEQYF. Using reference TRBV5-1 and TRBJ2-7 for the parts outside the CDR3, the full variable domain is KAGVTQTPRYLIKTRGQQVTLSCSPISGHRSVSWYQQTPGQGLQFLFEYFSETQRNKGNFPGRFSGRQFSNSRSEMNVSTLELGDSALYLCASSLAGTEYYEQYFGPGTRLTVT.

This clonotype was observed many times. This chain uses TRBV18 with TRBJ2-1; D remains unclear. The CDR3 consists of 13 residues. Germline CDR1 reads KGHSH; CDR2 reads LQKENI. V was cut by 2 bases and J by 0 bases, with 2 bases left in between. For the CDR3, the DNA is TGTGCCAGCTCACCAATCTCCTACAATGAGCAGTTCTTC. Protein: CASSPISYNEQFF.

V gene TRBV9 combines with J gene TRBJ2-2, with TRBD2 identical over 9 bases. Germline V gene data show CDR1 as SGDLS and CDR2 as YYNGEE. This CDR3 region has 17 residues. Germline trimming cut 4 bases from V and 4 bases from J; bases unmatched to any gene: 11. The CDR3 protein is CASSPSPGLAVTGELFF. The DNA of the CDR3 is TGTGCCAGCAGCCCCAGCCCGGGACTAGCAGTCACCGGGGAGCTGTTTTTT. Combining the CDR3 with reference TRBV9 and TRBJ2-2 gives the whole variable domain DSGVTQTPKHLITATGQRVTLRCSPRSGDLSVYWYQQSLDQGLQFLIQYYNGEERAKGNILERFSAQQFPDLHSELNLSSLELGDSALYFCASSPSPGLAVTGELFFGEGSRLTVL.

In its sample, this clonotype was seen many times. V gene TRBV20-1 combines with J gene TRBJ2-5, with 14 bases identical to TRBD2. V lost 3 bases and J lost 5; bases outside the gene matches: 8. The germline gives CDR1 DFQATT, CDR2 SNEGSKA (reference sequence). The CDR3 is 16 amino acids. The CDR3 loop is CSASQGLAGVVETQYF. The CDR3 DNA reads as TGCAGTGCTAGTCAGGGACTAGCGGGAGTTGTGGAGACCCAGTACTTC.

This clonotype was recorded at least ten times. The chain carries TRBV7-3 and TRBJ1-5; tentatively, D is TRBD1 (5 bases). This CDR3 has 14 residues. The germline V gene encodes CDR1 SGHTA and CDR2 FQGTGA. Deletions cut 0 bases from V and 7 bases from J, with 10 bases between. Here the CDR3 reads CASSLTGGEQPQHF. CDR3 nucleotides: TGTGCCAGCAGCTTAACGGGGGGGGAACAGCCCCAGCATTTT.

This clonotype was picked up many times. This sequence joins TRBV3-1 and TRBJ2-7; D call uncertain. V was cut by 1 base and J by 0 bases, with 7 bases left in between. The CDR3 has 14 residues. Germline V gives CDR1 LGHDT, CDR2 YNNKEL (reference sequence). Here the CDR3 reads CASSQGWDSYEQYF. The DNA for the CDR3 is TGTGCCAGCAGCCAAGGTTGGGACTCCTACGAGCAGTACTTC.

As for this clonotype: This may come from a read error, since a much larger clone is one base off. The chain recombines TRBV12-3 or TRBV12-4 with TRBJ1-5, with TRBD1 as a possible D gene (5 bases). The CDR3 has 12 amino acids. V was pared by 5 bases and J by 9 bases, with 11 bases between. The CDR3 region has the DNA TGTGCCAGCAGTCCCCCACAGGCGCCCCAGCATTTT. Amino acid sequence: CASSPPQAPQHF.

J is TRBJ2-7 and V is TRBV12-3 or TRBV12-4; 9 bases are shared with TRBD1. This CDR3 spans 15 amino acids. V gave up 7 bases and J gave up 4 bases; unmatched junction bases: 11. CDR3 nucleotide sequence: TGTGCCAGCACCCGGCTTGGGACAGGGTCGTACGAGCAGTACTTC. Protein sequence: CASTRLGTGSYEQYF.

The table lists this clonotype with many counts. The chain links TRBV28 to TRBJ2-7, with 7 bases aligning to TRBD1. V gave up 3 bases and J gave up 7 bases; unmatched junction bases: 6. CDR1 is MDHEN, CDR2 SYDVKM, per germline. The CDR3 is 13 amino acids. CDR3 in amino acids: CASSFGDRGEQYF. Here the CDR3 DNA reads TGTGCCAGCAGTTTTGGGGACAGAGGGGAGCAGTACTTC.

This clonotype was counted ten times or more. This sequence joins TRBV11-2 and TRBJ1-3; 8 nucleotides agree with TRBD1. The trim removed 2 bases at V and 0 bases at J, leaving 9 bases unmatched. The V gene's germline CDR1 is SGHAT and CDR2 FQNNGV. The CDR3 runs to 18 residues. CDR3 protein: CASSLREQGVLSGNTIYF. The CDR3 DNA sequence: TGTGCCAGCAGCTTAAGGGAACAGGGGGTTCTCTCTGGAAACACCATATATTTT.